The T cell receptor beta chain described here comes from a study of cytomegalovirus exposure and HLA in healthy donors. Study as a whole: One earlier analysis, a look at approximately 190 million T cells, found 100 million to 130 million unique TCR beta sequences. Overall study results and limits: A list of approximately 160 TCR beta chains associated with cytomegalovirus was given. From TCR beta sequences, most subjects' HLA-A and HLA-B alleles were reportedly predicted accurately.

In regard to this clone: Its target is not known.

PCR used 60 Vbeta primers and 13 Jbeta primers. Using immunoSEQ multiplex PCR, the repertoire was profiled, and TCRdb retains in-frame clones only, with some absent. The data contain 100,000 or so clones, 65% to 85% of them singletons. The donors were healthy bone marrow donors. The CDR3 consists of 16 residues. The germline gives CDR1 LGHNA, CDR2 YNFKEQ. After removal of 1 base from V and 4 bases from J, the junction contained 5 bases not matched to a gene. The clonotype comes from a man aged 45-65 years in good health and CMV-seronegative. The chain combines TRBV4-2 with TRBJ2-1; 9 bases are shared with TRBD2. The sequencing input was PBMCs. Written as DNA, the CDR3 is TGTGCCAGCAGCCAAGTCCAGCTAGCGGGGTACAATGAGCAGTTCTTC. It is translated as CASSQVQLAGYNEQFF.